This TCR beta chain was recorded in a study of T cells after yellow fever vaccination. This clonotype was observed a handful of times. A single record per CDR3 protein comes from TCRdb applying MiXCR to the 5' RACE reads. The table has about 50,000 distinct CDR3 sequences, about 5% seen once. CDR1 is LGHNA and CDR2 is YSLEER in the germline V gene. The CDR3 has 14 residues. Trimming took off 0 bases at V and 3 bases at J, with 9 bases between the two ends. Sequenced material: PBMCs, either bulk or a sorted T-cell subset (CD4+, CD8+, memory, or dextramer-sorted; not recorded which), taken on the day of the yellow fever booster vaccination. This clonotype originated in a young man who received the YFV17D yellow fever vaccine. V and J are TRBV4-3 and TRBJ2-7; D unresolved. DNA of the CDR3: TGCGCCAGCAGCCAAGAAAGCGTAGGCTACGAGCAGTACTTC. Its translation is CASSQESVGYEQYF.